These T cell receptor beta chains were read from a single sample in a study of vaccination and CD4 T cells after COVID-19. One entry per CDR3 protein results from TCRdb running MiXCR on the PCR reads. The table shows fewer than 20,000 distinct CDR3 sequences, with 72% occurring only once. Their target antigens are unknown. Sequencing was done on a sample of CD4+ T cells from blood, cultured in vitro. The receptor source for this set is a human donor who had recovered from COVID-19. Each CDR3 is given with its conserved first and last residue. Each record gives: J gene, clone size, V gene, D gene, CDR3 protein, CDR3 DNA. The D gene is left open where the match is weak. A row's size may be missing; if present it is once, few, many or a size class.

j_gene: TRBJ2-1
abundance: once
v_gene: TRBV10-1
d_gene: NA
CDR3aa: CASGSGTPYNEQFF
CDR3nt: TGCGCCAGCGGGTCCGGGACCCCCTACAATGAGCAGTTCTTC

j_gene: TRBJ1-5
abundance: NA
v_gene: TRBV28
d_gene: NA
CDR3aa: CASSRADQPQHF
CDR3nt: TGTGCCAGCAGTCGGGCTGATCAGCCCCAGCATTTT

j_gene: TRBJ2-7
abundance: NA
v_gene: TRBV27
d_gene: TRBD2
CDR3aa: CASSSASGRAFVEQYF
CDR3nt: TGTGCCAGCAGTTCGGCTAGCGGGAGGGCGTTTGTAGAGCAGTACTTC

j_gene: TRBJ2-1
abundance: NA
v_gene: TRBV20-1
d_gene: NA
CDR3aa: CSARALMSTYNEQFF
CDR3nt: TGCAGTGCTAGAGCCCTGATGTCTACCTACAATGAGCAGTTCTTC

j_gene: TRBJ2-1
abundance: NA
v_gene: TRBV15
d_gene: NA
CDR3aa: CATSSSKSGDAYNEQFF
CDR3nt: TGTGCCACCAGCAGTAGTAAATCAGGTGATGCCTACAATGAGCAGTTCTTC

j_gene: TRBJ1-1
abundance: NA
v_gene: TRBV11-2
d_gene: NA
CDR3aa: CASTLRWDTEAFF
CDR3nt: TGTGCCAGCACCCTTAGGTGGGACACTGAAGCTTTCTTT

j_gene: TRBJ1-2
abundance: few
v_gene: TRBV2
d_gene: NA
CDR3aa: CASSTGNYGYTF
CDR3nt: TGTGCCAGCAGTACGGGGAACTATGGCTACACCTTC

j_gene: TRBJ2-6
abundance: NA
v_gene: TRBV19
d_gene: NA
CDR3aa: CASSMLSGANVLTF
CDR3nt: TGTGCCAGTAGTATGCTCTCTGGGGCCAACGTCCTGACTTTC

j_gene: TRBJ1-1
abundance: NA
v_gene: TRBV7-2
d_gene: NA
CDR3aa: CASSFTTTEAFF
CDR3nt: TGTGCCAGCAGCTTCACCACCACTGAAGCTTTCTTT

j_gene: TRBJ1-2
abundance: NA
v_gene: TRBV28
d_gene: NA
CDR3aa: CASRRPRGPADQRGYTF
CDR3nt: TGTGCCAGCAGACGCCCCCGGGGGCCGGCGGACCAGAGGGGCTACACCTTC

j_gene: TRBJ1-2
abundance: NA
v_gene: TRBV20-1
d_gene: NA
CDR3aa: CSESQDGTGGYTF
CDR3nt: TGCAGCGAGAGTCAGGACGGGACGGGTGGCTACACCTTC

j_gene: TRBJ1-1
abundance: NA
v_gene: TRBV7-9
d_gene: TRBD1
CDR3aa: CASAAERQGAGTEAFF
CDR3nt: TGTGCCAGCGCCGCCGAACGACAGGGGGCTGGCACTGAAGCTTTCTTT

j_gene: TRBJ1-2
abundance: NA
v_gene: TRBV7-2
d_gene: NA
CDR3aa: CASSLEGAGVSHGYTF
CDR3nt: TGTGCCAGCAGCTTAGAAGGCGCGGGGGTGAGCCATGGCTACACCTTC

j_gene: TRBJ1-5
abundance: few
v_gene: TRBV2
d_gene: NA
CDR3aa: CASSEDQFQPQHF
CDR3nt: TGTGCCAGCAGTGAAGACCAATTTCAGCCCCAGCATTTT

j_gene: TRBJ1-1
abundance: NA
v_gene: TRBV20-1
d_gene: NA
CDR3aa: CSARDPLSLEAFF
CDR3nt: TGCAGTGCTAGAGATCCACTGTCCCTTGAAGCTTTCTTT

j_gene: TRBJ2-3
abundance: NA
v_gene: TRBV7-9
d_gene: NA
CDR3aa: CASSVTRGGNTQYF
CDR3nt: TGTGCCAGCAGCGTTACTAGAGGGGGGAATACGCAGTATTTT

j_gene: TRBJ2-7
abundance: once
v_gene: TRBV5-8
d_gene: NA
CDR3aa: CASSRQVLLSEQYF
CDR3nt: TGTGCCAGCAGCCGGCAGGTATTACTGTCCGAGCAGTACTTC

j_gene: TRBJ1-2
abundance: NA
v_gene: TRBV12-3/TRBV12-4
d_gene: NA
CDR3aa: CASSFSGAPLYGYTF
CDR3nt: TGTGCCAGCAGTTTTTCGGGGGCCCCCCTCTATGGCTACACCTTC

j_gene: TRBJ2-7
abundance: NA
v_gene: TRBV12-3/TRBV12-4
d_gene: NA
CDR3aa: CASSVRDGTYEQYF
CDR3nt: TGTGCCAGCAGTGTCCGGGACGGGACCTACGAGCAGTACTTC

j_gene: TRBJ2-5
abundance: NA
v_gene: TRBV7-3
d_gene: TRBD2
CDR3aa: CASSLSPLAGGQETQYF
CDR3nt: TGTGCCAGCAGCTTAAGTCCACTAGCGGGAGGGCAAGAGACCCAGTACTTC

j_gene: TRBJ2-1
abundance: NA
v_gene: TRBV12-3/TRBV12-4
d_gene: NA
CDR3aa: CASSLAMTAYNEQFF
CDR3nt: TGTGCCAGCAGTTTAGCGATGACAGCCTACAATGAGCAGTTCTTC

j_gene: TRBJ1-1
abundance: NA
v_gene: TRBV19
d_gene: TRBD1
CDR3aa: CASKTTGVVSAFF
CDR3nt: TGTGCCAGTAAAACGACAGGGGTAGTGTCAGCTTTCTTT

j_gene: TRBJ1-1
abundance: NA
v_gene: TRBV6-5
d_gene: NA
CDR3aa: CASSYSTGRRGTEAFF
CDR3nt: TGTGCCAGCAGTTACTCGACAGGTCGGAGGGGCACTGAAGCTTTCTTT

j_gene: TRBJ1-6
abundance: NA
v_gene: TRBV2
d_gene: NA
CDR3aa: CASSERGGSVGSPLHF
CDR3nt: TGTGCCAGCAGTGAGCGGGGGGGATCAGTAGGGTCACCCCTCCACTTT

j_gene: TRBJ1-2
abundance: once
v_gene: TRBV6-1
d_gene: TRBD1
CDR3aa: CASSRPGTGNGYTF
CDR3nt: TGTGCCAGCAGTCGTCCCGGGACAGGGAACGGCTACACCTTC

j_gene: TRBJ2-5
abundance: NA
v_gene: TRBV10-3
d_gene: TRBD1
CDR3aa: CAIRGTGGETQYF
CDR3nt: TGTGCCATCAGGGGAACAGGGGGGGAGACCCAGTACTTC

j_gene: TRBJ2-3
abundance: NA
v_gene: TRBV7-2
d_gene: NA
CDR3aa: CASSKALGTDTQYF
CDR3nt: TGTGCCAGCAGCAAGGCTTTGGGCACAGATACGCAGTATTTT